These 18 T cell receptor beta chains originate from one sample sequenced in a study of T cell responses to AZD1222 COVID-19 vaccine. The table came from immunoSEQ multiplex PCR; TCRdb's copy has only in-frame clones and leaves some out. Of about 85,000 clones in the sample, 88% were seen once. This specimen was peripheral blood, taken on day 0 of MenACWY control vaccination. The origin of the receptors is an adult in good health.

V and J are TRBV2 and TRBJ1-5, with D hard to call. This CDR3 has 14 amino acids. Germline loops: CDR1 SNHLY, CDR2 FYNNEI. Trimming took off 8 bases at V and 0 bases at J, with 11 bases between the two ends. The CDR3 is CASESIRSNQPQHF. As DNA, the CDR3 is TGTGCCAGCGAATCAATTCGTAGCAATCAGCCCCAGCATTTT. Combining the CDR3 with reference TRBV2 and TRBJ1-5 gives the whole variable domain EPEVTQTPSHQVTQMGQEVILRCVPISNHLYFYWYRQILGQKVEFLVSFYNNEISEKSEIFDDQFSVERPDGSNFTLKIRSTKLEDSAMYFCASESIRSNQPQHFGDGTRLSIL.

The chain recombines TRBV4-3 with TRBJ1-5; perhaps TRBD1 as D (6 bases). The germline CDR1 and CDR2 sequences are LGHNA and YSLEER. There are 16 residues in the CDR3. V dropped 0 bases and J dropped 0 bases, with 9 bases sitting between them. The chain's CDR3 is CASSQEGGSSNQPQHF. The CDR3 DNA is TGCGCCAGCAGCCAAGAAGGGGGGTCTAGCAATCAGCCCCAGCATTTT.

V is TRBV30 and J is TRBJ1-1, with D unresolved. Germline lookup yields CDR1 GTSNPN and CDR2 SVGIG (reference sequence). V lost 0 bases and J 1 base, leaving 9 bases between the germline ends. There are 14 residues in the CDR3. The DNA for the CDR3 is TGTGCCTGGAGTGTGTCAGTTTCGAACACTGAAGCTTTCTTT. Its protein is CAWSVSVSNTEAFF.

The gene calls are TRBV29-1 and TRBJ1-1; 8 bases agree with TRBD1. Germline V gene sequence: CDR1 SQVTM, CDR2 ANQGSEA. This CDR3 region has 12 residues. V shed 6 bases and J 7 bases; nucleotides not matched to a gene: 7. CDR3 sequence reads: CSVGGQGGEAFF. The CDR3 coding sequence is TGCAGCGTCGGCGGACAGGGCGGTGAAGCTTTCTTT.

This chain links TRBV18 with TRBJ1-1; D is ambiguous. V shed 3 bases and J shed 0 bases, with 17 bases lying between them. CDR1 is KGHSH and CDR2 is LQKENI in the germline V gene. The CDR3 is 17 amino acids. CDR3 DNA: TGTGCCAGCTCACCTATGCCGGCAGGTCCATTGAACACTGAAGCTTTCTTT. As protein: CASSPMPAGPLNTEAFF.

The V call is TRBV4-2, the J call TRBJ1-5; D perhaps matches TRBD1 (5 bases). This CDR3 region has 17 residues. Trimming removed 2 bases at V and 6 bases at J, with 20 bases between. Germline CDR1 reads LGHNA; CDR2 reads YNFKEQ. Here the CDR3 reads CASSQIGGGNIGQPQHF. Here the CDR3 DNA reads TGTGCCAGCAGCCAAATCGGGGGAGGGAATATCGGTCAGCCCCAGCATTTT.

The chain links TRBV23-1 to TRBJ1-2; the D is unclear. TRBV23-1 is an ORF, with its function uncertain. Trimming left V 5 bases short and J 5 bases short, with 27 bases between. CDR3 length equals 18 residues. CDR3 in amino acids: CASSNRAFQDGGRYGYTF. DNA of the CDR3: TGCGCCAGCAGTAATAGGGCGTTTCAGGACGGCGGACGATATGGCTACACCTTC.

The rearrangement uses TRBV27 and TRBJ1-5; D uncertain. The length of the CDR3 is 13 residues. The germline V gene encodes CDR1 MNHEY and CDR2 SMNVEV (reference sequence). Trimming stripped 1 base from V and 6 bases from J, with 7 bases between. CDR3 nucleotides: TGTGCCAGCAGTTTATTAGGGTCTCAGCCCCAGCATTTT. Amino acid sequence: CASSLLGSQPQHF.

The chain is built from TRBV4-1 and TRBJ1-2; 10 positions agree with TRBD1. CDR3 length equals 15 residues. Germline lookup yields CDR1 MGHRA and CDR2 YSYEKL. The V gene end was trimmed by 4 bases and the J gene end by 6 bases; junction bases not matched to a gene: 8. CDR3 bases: TGCGCCAGCAGCCTATCAGCCGGGACAGGGGATGGCTACACCTTC. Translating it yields CASSLSAGTGDGYTF.

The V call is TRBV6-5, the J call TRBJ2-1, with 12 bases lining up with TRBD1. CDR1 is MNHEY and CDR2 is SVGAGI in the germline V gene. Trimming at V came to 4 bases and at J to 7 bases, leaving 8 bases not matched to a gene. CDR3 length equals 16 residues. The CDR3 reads CASSLGQGAIFNEQFF. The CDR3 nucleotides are TGTGCCAGCAGTTTGGGACAGGGGGCGATTTTTAATGAGCAGTTCTTC.

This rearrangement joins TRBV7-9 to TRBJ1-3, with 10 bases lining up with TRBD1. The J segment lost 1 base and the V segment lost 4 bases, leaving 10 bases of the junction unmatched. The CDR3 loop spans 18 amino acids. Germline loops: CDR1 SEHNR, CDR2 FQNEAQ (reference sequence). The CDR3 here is CASSSPLTGGASGNTIYF. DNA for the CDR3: TGTGCCAGCAGCTCTCCCCTGACAGGGGGCGCGTCTGGAAACACCATATATTTT.

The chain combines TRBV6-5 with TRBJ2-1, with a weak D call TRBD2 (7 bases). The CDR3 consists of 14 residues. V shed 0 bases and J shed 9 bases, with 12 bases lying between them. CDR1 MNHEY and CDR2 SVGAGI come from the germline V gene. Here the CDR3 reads CASSYSGGPGEQFF. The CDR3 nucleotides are TGTGCCAGCAGTTACTCGGGGGGGCCGGGTGAGCAGTTCTTC.

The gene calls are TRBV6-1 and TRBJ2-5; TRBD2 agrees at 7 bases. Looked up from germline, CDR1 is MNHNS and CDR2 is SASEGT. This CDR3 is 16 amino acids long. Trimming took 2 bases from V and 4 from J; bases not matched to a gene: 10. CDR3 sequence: CASSEIFGLGVETQYF. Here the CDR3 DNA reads TGTGCCAGCAGTGAAATTTTTGGACTAGGAGTAGAGACCCAGTACTTC.

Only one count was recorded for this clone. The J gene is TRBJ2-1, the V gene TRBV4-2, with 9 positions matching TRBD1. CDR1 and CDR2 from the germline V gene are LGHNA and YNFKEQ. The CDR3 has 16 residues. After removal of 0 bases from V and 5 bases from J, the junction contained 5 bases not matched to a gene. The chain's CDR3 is CASSQEDRGVNNEQFF. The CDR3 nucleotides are TGTGCCAGCAGCCAAGAGGACAGGGGAGTTAACAATGAGCAGTTCTTC.

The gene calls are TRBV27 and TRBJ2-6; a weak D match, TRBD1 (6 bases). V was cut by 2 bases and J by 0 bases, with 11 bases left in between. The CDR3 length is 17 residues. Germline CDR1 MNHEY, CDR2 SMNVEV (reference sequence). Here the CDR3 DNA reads TGTGCCAGCAGTTTACAGGGGCTGAGCTCTGGGGCCAACGTCCTGACTTTC. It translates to CASSLQGLSSGANVLTF.

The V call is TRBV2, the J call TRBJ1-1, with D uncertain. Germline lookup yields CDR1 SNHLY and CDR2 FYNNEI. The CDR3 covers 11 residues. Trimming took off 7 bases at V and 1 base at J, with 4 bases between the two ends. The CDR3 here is CASNPNTEAFF. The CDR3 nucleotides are TGTGCCAGCAACCCGAACACTGAAGCTTTCTTT.

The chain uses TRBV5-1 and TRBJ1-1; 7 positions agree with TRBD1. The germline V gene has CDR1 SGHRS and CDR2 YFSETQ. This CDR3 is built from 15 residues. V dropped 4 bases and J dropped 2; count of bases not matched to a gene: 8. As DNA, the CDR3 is TGCGCCAGCAGCATACGACAGGGCAAAAACACTGAAGCTTTCTTT. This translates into CASSIRQGKNTEAFF.

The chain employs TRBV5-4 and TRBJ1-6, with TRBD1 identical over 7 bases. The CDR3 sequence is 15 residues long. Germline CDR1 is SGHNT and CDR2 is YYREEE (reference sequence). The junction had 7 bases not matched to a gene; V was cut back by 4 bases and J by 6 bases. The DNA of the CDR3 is TGTGCCAGCAGCATAGACAGGGCCTTTAATTCACCCCTCCACTTT. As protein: CASSIDRAFNSPLHF.